The present TCR beta chain was sequenced within a study of blood T cell repertoires in COVID-19. It was during active infection that Seattle patients were enrolled and then longitudinally followed. In the original workflow: It was from reference gene primer amplification that nucleated cell counts were estimated. Generated by immunoSEQ multiplex PCR, the TCRdb table keeps only in-frame clones and is missing some. That table supplies the V and J calls and clone size; D and trimming were determined from the DNA. The table records roughly 110,000 clones, about 82% of them present only once. V lost 1 base and J 0 bases, leaving 10 bases between the germline ends. The CDR3 extends over 16 amino acids. Looked up from germline, CDR1 is SEHNR and CDR2 is FQNEAQ (reference sequence). This clone has a single count.

This TCR came from a man older than 75 with COVID-19, enrolled during active disease. The sample comprised peripheral blood. The chain combines TRBV7-9 with TRBJ2-1; TRBD2 might be the D (6 bases). In nucleotides, the CDR3 is TGTGCCAGCAGCTTAGTCGGGAGTAGCTCCTACAATGAGCAGTTCTTC. Protein product: CASSLVGSSSYNEQFF.